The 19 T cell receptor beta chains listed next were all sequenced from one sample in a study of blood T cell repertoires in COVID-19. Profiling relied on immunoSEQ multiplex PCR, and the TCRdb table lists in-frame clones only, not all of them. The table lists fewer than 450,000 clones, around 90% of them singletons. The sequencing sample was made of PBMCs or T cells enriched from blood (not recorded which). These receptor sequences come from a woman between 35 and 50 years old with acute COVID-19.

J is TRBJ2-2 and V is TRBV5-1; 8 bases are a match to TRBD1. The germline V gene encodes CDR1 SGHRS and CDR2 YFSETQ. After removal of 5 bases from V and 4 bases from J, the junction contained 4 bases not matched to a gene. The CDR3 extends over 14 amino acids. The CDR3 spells CASSLGQATGELFF. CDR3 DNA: TGCGCCAGCAGTCTGGGACAGGCCACCGGGGAGCTGTTTTTT.

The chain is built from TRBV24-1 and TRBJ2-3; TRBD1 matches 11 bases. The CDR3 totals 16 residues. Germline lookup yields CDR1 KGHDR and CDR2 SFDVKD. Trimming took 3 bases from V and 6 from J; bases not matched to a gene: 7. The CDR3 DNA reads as TGTGCCACCAGTGATACTGGGACAGGGGGGATGGATACGCAGTATTTT. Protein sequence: CATSDTGTGGMDTQYF.

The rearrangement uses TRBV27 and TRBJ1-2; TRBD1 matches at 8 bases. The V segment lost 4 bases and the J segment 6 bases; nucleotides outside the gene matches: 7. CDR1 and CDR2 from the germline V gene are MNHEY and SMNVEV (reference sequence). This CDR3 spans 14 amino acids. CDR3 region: CASSYLGQANGYTF. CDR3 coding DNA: TGTGCCAGCAGTTATCTGGGACAGGCTAATGGCTACACCTTC.

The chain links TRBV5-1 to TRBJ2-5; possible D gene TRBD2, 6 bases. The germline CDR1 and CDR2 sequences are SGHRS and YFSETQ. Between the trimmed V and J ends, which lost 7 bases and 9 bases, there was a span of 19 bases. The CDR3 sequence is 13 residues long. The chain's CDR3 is CASQPVSAGPQYF. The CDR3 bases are TGCGCCAGCCAGCCGGTGTCGGCGGGGCCCCAGTACTTC.

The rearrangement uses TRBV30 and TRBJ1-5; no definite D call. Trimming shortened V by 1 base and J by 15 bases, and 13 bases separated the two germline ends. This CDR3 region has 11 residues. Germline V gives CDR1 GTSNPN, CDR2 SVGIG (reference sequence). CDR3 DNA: TGTGCCTGGAGTGACGGGTTTGACTGGCATTTT. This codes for CAWSDGFDWHF. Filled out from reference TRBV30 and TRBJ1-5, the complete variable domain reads SQTIHQWPATLVQPVGSPLSLECTVEGTSNPNLYWYRQAAGRGLQLLFYSVGIGQISSEVPQNLSASRPQDRQFILSSKKLLLSDSGFYLCAWSDGFDWHFGDGTRLSIL.

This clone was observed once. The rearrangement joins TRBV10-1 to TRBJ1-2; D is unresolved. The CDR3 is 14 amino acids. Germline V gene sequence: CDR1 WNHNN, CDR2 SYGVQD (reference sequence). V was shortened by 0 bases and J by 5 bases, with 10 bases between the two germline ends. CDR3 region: CASSESKSGYGYTF. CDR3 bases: TGCGCCAGCAGTGAGTCGAAGTCCGGTTATGGCTACACCTTC.

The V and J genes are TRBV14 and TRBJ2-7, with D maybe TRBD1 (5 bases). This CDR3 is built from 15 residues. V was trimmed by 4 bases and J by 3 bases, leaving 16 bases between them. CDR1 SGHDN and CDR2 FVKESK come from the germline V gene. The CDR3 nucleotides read TGTGCCAGCAGCCGGGGTAGACAGACATTCTACGAGCAGTACTTC. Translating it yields CASSRGRQTFYEQYF.

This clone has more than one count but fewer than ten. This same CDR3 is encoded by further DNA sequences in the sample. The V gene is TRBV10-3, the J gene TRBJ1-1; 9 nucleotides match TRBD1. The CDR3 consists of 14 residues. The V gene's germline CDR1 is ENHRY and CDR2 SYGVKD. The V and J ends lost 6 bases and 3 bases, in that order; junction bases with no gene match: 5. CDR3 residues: CAIRGTGRDTEAFF. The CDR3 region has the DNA TGTGCCATCAGAGGGACAGGGAGGGACACTGAAGCTTTCTTT.

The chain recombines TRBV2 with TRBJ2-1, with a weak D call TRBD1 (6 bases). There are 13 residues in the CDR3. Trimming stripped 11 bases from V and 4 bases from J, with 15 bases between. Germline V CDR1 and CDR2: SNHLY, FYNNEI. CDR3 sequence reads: CASRGDKYNEQFF. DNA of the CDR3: TGTGCCTCCCGTGGGGACAAGTACAATGAGCAGTTCTTC.

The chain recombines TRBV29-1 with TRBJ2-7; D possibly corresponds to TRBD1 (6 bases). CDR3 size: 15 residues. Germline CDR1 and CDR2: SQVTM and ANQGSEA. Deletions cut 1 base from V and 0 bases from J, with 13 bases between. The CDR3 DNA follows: TGCAGCGTTGAAGTTGGGGTGGGGGCCTCCTACGAGCAGTACTTC. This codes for CSVEVGVGASYEQYF.

For the CDR3, the DNA is TGTGCCAGCAGCTTCCCGACAGCAAACACTGAAGCTTTCTTT. This sequence encodes CASSFPTANTEAFF. The chain combines TRBV5-6 with TRBJ1-1; D is possibly TRBD1 (5 bases). Deletions cut 2 bases from V and 2 bases from J, with 10 bases between. There are 14 residues in the CDR3. Germline CDR1 SGHDT, CDR2 YYEEEE.

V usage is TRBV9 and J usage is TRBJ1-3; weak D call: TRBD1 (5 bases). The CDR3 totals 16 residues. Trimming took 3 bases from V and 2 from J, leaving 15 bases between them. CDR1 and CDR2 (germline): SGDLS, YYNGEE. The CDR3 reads CASSALGGSAGNTIYF. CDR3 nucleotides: TGTGCCAGCAGCGCCCTGGGGGGGTCTGCTGGAAACACCATATATTTT.

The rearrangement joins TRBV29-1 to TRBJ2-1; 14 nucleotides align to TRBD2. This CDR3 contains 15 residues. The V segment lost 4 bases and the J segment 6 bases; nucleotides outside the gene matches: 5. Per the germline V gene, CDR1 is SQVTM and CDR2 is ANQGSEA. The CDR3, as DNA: TGCAGCGTTGCCCGAGGGACTAGCGGGGGCAATGAGCAGTTCTTC. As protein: CSVARGTSGGNEQFF.

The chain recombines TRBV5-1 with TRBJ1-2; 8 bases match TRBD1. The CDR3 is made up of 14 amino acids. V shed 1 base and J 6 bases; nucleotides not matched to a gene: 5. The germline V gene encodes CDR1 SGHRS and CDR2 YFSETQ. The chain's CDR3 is CASSLSGTGHGYTF. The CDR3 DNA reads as TGCGCCAGCAGCTTGTCCGGGACAGGTCATGGCTACACCTTC.

The CDR3 region has the DNA TGTGCCAGCAGTTTATCGGCGGACACTGAAGCTTTCTTT. As protein: CASSLSADTEAFF. The V and J genes are TRBV27 and TRBJ1-1; D is uncertain. Per germline, CDR1 MNHEY and CDR2 SMNVEV (reference sequence). This CDR3 comprises 13 residues. The V end was cut by 0 bases, the J end by 3 bases, with 5 bases between.

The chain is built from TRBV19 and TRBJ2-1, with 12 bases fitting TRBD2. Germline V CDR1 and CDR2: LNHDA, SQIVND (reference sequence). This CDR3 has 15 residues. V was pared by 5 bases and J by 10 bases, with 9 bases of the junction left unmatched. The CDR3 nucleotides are TGTGCCAGTAGTTTCTCTACTAGCGGGGGGAAGGAGCAGTTCTTC. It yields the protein CASSFSTSGGKEQFF.

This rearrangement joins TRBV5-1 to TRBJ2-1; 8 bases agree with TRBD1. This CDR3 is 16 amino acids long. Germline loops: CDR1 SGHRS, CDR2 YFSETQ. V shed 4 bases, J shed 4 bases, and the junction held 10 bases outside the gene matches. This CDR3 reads CASSRDRRMRYNEQFF. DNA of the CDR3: TGCGCCAGCAGCCGGGACAGGCGAATGAGATACAATGAGCAGTTCTTC.

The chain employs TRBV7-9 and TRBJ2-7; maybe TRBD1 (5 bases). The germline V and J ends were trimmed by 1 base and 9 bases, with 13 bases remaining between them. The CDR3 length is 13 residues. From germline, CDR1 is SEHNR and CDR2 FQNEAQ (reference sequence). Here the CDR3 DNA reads TGTGCCAGCAGCTTAGGGGGCGCTTATCGGCAGTACTTC. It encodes CASSLGGAYRQYF.

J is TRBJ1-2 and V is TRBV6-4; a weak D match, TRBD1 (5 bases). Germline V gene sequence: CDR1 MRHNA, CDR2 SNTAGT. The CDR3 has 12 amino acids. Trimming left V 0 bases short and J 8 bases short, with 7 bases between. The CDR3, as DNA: TGTGCCAGCAGTGACTCGGCAGGGGGCTACACCTTC. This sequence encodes CASSDSAGGYTF.